This entry features one T cell receptor (beta chain) sequence. No antigen is known for it. The data were taken from a study of Ad26.COV2.S vaccination and SARS-CoV-2 variants. Whole-study context: Into the muscle, Ad26.COV2.S was dosed once or twice, 56 days apart.

Repertoires were generated with immunoSEQ multiplex PCR, while TCRdb's copy carries only in-frame clones and drops some. The sample carries roughly 380,000 clones, 87% recorded once. This sample's treatment: roughly 18 received Ad26.COV2.S at low or high dose, single or two shots; about 5 received placebo; per-sample allocation not given. Vaccine and placebo recipients were sampled on day 63 after the first injection. The junction had 6 bases not matched to a gene; V was cut back by 2 bases and J by 6 bases. The CDR3 runs to 15 residues. Germline V CDR1 and CDR2: MGHRA, YSYEKL. Study-level results: Reports say spike-specific CD8+ and CD4+ T cell responses covered substantial breadth after vaccination.

The chain carries TRBV4-1 and TRBJ2-1; 8 bases match TRBD1. The specimen comprised peripheral blood, sampled in a trial of Ad26.COV2.S vaccine versus placebo. The TCR sequence derives from a person between 18 and 60 years old who received the Ad26.COV2.S COVID-19 vaccine or a placebo. CDR3 amino acids: CASSQLTGVRNEQFF. The CDR3 DNA reads TGCGCCAGCAGCCAATTGACAGGGGTTCGCAATGAGCAGTTCTTC.